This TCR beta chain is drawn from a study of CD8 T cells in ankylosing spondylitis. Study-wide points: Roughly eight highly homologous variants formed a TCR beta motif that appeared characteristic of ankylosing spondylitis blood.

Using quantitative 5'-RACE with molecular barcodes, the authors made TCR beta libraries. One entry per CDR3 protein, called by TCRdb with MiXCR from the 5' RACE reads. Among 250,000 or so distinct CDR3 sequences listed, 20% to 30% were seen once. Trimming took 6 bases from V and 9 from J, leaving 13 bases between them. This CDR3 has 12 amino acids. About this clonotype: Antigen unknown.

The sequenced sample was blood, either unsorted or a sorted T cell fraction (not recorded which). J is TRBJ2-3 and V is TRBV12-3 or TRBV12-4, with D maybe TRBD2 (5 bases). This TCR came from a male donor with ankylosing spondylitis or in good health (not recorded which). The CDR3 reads CASRSGKRTQYF. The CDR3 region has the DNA TGTGCCAGCAGGAGCGGCAAGAGGACGCAGTATTTT.